These 11 T cell receptor beta chains came from one sample sequenced in a study of blood T cells in healthy people across ages. Primers used in a second PCR of roughly 6 to 12 cycles were a sample-barcoded 5' primer and a J-beta primer mix. TCRdb passed the 5' RACE reads through MiXCR, listing each CDR3 protein once. This sample yields approximately 1.5 million distinct CDR3 sequences, of which around 36% are seen a single time; 11% belongs to the top ten. Source material: blood. These receptors were obtained from a woman aged 25 to 45 in good health.

The V and J genes are TRBV29-1 and TRBJ1-2; D might be TRBD1 (6 bases). The CDR3 extends over 16 amino acids. Germline V gene data show CDR1 as SQVTM and CDR2 as ANQGSEA. V was pared by 0 bases and J by 6 bases, with 20 bases between. Here the CDR3 DNA reads TGCAGCGTTGAAGATCCCTCAAGGGGGGGCGGTGATGGCTACACCTTC. Translation: CSVEDPSRGGGDGYTF.

The genes are TRBV20-1 and TRBJ2-1, with 16 bases that match TRBD2. The assigned J gene may be wrong: the sequence end matches TRBJ2-7 better. Germline V gene lookup returns CDR1 DFQATT and CDR2 SNEGSKA (reference sequence). The CDR3 extends over 14 amino acids. Here the CDR3 reads CSATGLAGGNEQYF. DNA of the CDR3: TGCAGTGCTACGGGACTAGCGGGAGGGAATGAGCAGTACTTC.

The rearrangement links TRBV28 to TRBJ2-7; tentatively, D is TRBD1 (6 bases). The J call may be faulty, since TRBJ2-5 better matches the DNA end. The CDR3 extends over 15 amino acids. The germline CDR1 and CDR2 sequences are MDHEN and SYDVKM. For the CDR3, the DNA is TGTGCCAGCAGTTTTTGGCAGGGGATGAGGGAGACCCAGTACTTC. This translates into CASSFWQGMRETQYF.

This clonotype came up a few times. The gene calls are TRBV27 and TRBJ1-5; D may be TRBD1 (5 bases). The germline V and J ends were trimmed by 6 bases and 3 bases, with 15 bases remaining between them. The CDR3 contains 15 residues. CDR1 and CDR2 (germline): MNHEY, SMNVEV (reference sequence). CDR3 in amino acids: CASRAAGNYNQPQHF. CDR3 sequence (DNA): TGTGCCAGCAGAGCCGCAGGGAATTACAATCAGCCCCAGCATTTT.

This clonotype was picked up one time. This sequence joins TRBV20-1 and TRBJ1-5; D remains ambiguous. The CDR3 is made up of 14 amino acids. The germline V gene encodes CDR1 DFQATT and CDR2 SNEGSKA (reference sequence). The ends were cut back, 2 bases at V and 7 bases at J, with 15 bases in the middle. CDR3 coding DNA: TGCAGTGCTAGACCGGGCGGGGTTGGACAGCCCCAGCATTTT. Its protein product is CSARPGGVGQPQHF.

The chain combines TRBV20-1 with TRBJ2-3, with D maybe TRBD2 (5 bases). V gave up 5 bases and J gave up 5 bases, with 17 bases separating them. CDR1 DFQATT and CDR2 SNEGSKA come from the germline V gene (reference sequence). The length of the CDR3 is 14 residues. The CDR3 DNA is TGCAGTGCTGGCTGGCTAGCAAATATAGATACGCAGTATTTT. Translating it yields CSAGWLANIDTQYF.

This clonotype has only a few counts. The V and J genes are TRBV12-3 or TRBV12-4 and TRBJ1-4; D not resolved. V lost 6 bases and J 4 bases, leaving 9 bases between the germline ends. This CDR3 is built from 13 residues. DNA for the CDR3: TGTGCCAGCAGCCCCCTCTTTAATGAAAAACTGTTTTTT. This codes for CASSPLFNEKLFF.

This clonotype has only a few counts. The V gene is TRBV6-5, the J gene TRBJ2-5; TRBD1 might be the D (5 bases). This CDR3 has 14 residues. V lost 6 bases, J lost 4 bases, and 15 bases lay in between. The germline CDR1 and CDR2 sequences are MNHEY and SVGAGI. This CDR3 is CASRPGAPPETQYF. The CDR3 DNA reads as TGTGCCAGCAGGCCTGGGGCTCCCCCAGAGACCCAGTACTTC.

The chain is built from TRBV6-6 and TRBJ2-5; TRBD2 is a possible D gene (6 bases). The CDR3 has 14 residues. From germline, CDR1 is MNHNY and CDR2 SVGAGI (reference sequence). Trimming removed 3 bases at V and 4 bases at J, with 12 bases between. This chain's CDR3 is CASSYQQGGETQYF. The CDR3 DNA sequence: TGTGCCAGCAGTTATCAGCAGGGAGGAGAGACCCAGTACTTC.

As regards this clonotype: Being one base from a much bigger clone, this may be a read error. The chain employs TRBV7-2 and TRBJ2-4; D uncertain. The DNA end favors TRBJ2-7, so the J call may be wrong. The CDR3 contains 14 residues. Germline V gene sequence: CDR1 SGHTA, CDR2 FQGNSA. The CDR3 spells CTSLGRPGTYEQYF. CDR3 coding DNA: TGTACCAGCCTAGGGCGGCCGGGTACCTACGAGCAGTACTTC.

The chain uses TRBV9 and TRBJ2-3, with 7 bases matching TRBD1. V dropped 3 bases and J dropped 6; count of bases not matched to a gene: 10. The length of the CDR3 is 15 residues. In germline, CDR1 is SGDLS, CDR2 YYNGEE. CDR3 protein: CASSASGTVEDTQYF. The CDR3 DNA reads TGTGCCAGCAGCGCCTCCGGGACAGTCGAGGATACGCAGTATTTT.